The TCR beta chain under discussion was sequenced for a study of OX40 agonist ivuxolimab in advanced cancers. V shed 0 bases, J shed 7 bases, and the junction held 2 bases outside the gene matches. The CDR3 loop spans 15 amino acids. The germline CDR1 and CDR2 sequences are LGHNA and YNFKEQ. Study results and limitations: The 0.1-3.0 mg/kg partial responders had among the lowest clonal expansion. Undetermined was the antigen specificity of the expanded peripheral T cells. Certain nonresponders likewise exhibited a low normalized T-cell clonal expansion.

Worth noting for this clone: Its specificity is not known.

Method: immunoSEQ multiplex PCR; TCRdb's copy keeps in-frame clones and lacks some. Of about 30,000 clones listed, 74% are singletons. This sequence joins TRBV4-2 and TRBJ1-6; TRBD1 matches at 8 bases. Sample: CD4+ or CD8+ T cells sorted from blood, taken in a trial of the OX40 agonist ivuxolimab. The sequence was obtained from an adult with an advanced solid tumor such as melanoma, head and neck, liver or kidney cancer. The CDR3 protein is CASSQDDRGNSPLHF. CDR3 DNA: TGTGCCAGCAGCCAAGATGACAGGGGAAATTCACCCCTCCACTTT.